The T cell receptor (beta chain) described here comes from a study of T cells after yellow fever vaccination. Study overall: With SMART-Seq v4 Ultra Low Input, the fractions containing low cell numbers were prepared. The study, taken as a whole, reports: Although most clonotypes did not, a small share appeared in both CD4 and CD8 compartments. The study found a weaker secondary response that peaked faster, day 5 versus 15.

They built TCR cDNA with 5'RACE template switching, a step that put in a universal primer site and UMIs. TCRdb reanalysed the 5' RACE reads using MiXCR and keeps one entry per CDR3 protein. The sample has 350,000 to 450,000 distinct CDR3 sequences, roughly a sixth seen once. V lost 5 bases, J lost 4 bases, and 8 bases stayed unmatched. The CDR3 has 16 amino acids. Germline loops: CDR1 MDHEN, CDR2 SYDVKM. As to this clonotype: Its antigen is not identified.

Specimen: PBMCs, collected before the yellow fever booster vaccination. The gene calls are TRBV28 and TRBJ1-1, with 12 bases matching TRBD1. The clonotype was recovered from a man younger than 30 who received the YFV17D yellow fever vaccine. The CDR3 nucleotides read TGTGCCAGCAGTCTGACCGGGACAGGGGGCTTCACTGAAGCTTTCTTT. Residues: CASSLTGTGGFTEAFF.